The 12 T cell receptor beta chains below all came from one sample that was sequenced in a study of regulatory T cells in long-lasting Graves disease. The time point was: newly diagnosed GD, antithyroid drugs for less than 3 months. The TCR library used RNA extracted from PBMCs. HTBI primers from iRepertoire and Arm-PCR of CDR3 regions yielded the TCR beta libraries. Each CDR3 protein is one row after TCRdb ran MiXCR on the multiplex PCR reads. The sample comprises some 560,000 distinct CDR3 sequences, 15% to 20% of which are singletons, and approximately 25% rests with the top ten. These records were also assigned to another study, of T cells in Graves' hyperthyroidism and ophthalmopathy.

The starting material was peripheral blood mononuclear cells (PBMCs), obtained at new diagnosis, from a patient treated with antithyroid drugs. The receptors originated from a woman aged 35 to 60 with Graves disease.

This sequence joins TRBV25-1 and TRBJ2-1; D tentatively reads TRBD1 or TRBD2 (5 bases each). Trimming left V 9 bases short and J 7 bases short, with 16 bases between. Germline V CDR1 and CDR2: MGHDK, SYGVNS. This CDR3 has 13 amino acids. This CDR3 reads CASGTPSKNEQFF. The CDR3 nucleotides read TGTGCCAGTGGGACCCCAAGTAAAAATGAGCAGTTCTTC. Variable domain in full (rest from reference TRBV25-1 and TRBJ2-1): EADIYQTPRYLVIGTGKKITLECSQTMGHDKMYWYQQDPGMELHLIHYSYGVNSTEKGDLSSESTVSRIRTEHFPLTLESARPSHTSQYLCASGTPSKNEQFFGPGTRLTVL.

The chain combines TRBV18 with TRBJ1-1; the match to TRBD1 covers 7 bases. CDR3 length equals 16 residues. CDR1 is KGHSH, CDR2 LQKENI, per germline. Trimming cost V 3 bases and J 10 bases; bases outside gene matches: 17. The CDR3 coding sequence is TGTGCCAGCTCACCTCCGACAGGGACCCCAAAAGATAGAGCTTTCTTT. It codes for CASSPPTGTPKDRAFF. The variable domain in full, with the rest retrieved from reference TRBV18 and TRBJ1-1, is NAGVMQNPRHLVRRRGQEARLRCSPMKGHSHVYWYRQLPEEGLKFMVYLQKENIIDESGMPKERFSAEFPKEGPSILRIQQVVRGDSAAYFCASSPPTGTPKDRAFFGQGTRLTVV.

The chain uses TRBV14 and TRBJ1-2; 8 bases are shared with TRBD1. The CDR3 is 13 amino acids. V shed 1 base, J shed 7 bases, and the junction held 2 bases outside the gene matches. Germline CDR1 SGHDN, CDR2 FVKESK. In nucleotides, the CDR3 is TGTGCCAGCAGCCAAGTGGGACAGGCTGGCTACACCTTC. Protein: CASSQVGQAGYTF.

The sample holds a few counts of this clonotype. This chain links TRBV28 with TRBJ2-3; 8 nucleotides line up with TRBD1. CDR3 length: 16 amino acids. With 6 bases clipped from V and 1 base from J, the junction kept 9 bases outside the gene matches. Germline lookup yields CDR1 MDHEN and CDR2 SYDVKM. The CDR3 spells CASSSTGVPGTDTQYF. The CDR3 region has the DNA TGTGCCAGCAGCTCGACAGGGGTCCCAGGCACAGATACGCAGTATTTT.

In this sample, this clonotype turned up a few times. The chain carries TRBV20-1 and TRBJ2-2, with D perhaps assigned TRBD1 or TRBD2 (6 bases each). The V end lost 3 bases, the J end lost 2 bases, and 10 bases lay between the germline ends. Germline V gene data show CDR1 as DFQATT and CDR2 as SNEGSKA (reference sequence). The CDR3 has 14 residues. CDR3 in DNA: TGCAGTGCTAGCGGGGGCCTTAACACCGGGGAGCTGTTTTTT. Its translation: CSASGGLNTGELFF.

This clonotype has only a few counts. CDR3 sequence: CASSLGQGVRLGNEQYF. CDR3 sequence (DNA): TGTGCCAGCTCACTCGGACAGGGGGTTCGTCTTGGCAACGAGCAGTACTTC. This rearrangement joins TRBV18 to TRBJ2-7, with 10 bases matching TRBD1. V lost 4 bases to trimming and J lost 5 bases; unmatched junction nucleotides: 14. Germline values: CDR1 KGHSH, CDR2 LQKENI. This CDR3 is built from 17 residues.

This clonotype was seen at least ten times. J is TRBJ2-1 and V is TRBV6-4, with D possibly matching TRBD1 (6 bases). This CDR3 comprises 14 residues. The germline V and J ends were trimmed by 3 bases and 0 bases, with 6 bases remaining between them. CDR1 is MRHNA, CDR2 SNTAGT, per germline. The CDR3 DNA follows: TGTGCCAGCAGTGAGGACAGCTCCTACAATGAGCAGTTCTTC. Translating it yields CASSEDSSYNEQFF.

This chain links TRBV4-2 with TRBJ1-5; no firm D call. CDR3 length: 15 residues. Germline loops: CDR1 LGHNA, CDR2 YNFKEQ. Trimming took off 0 bases at V and 1 base at J, with 7 bases between the two ends. CDR3 DNA: TGTGCCAGCAGCCAAGATCTATCCAGCAATCAGCCCCAGCATTTT. It translates to CASSQDLSSNQPQHF.

Ten or more counts support this clonotype. The chain joins TRBV2 to TRBJ1-1; possibly TRBD1 for D (6 bases). V was clipped by 2 bases and J by 6 bases, with 16 bases between them. This CDR3 spans 15 amino acids. Germline lookup yields CDR1 SNHLY and CDR2 FYNNEI. The chain's CDR3 is CASSELGGSLSEAFF. DNA of the CDR3: TGTGCCAGCAGTGAATTAGGGGGTAGTTTGTCTGAAGCTTTCTTT.

This clonotype was found many times. The V call is TRBV7-9, the J call TRBJ1-1; D unresolved. Germline CDR1 is SEHNR and CDR2 is FQNEAQ (reference sequence). The CDR3 is 14 amino acids. V was clipped by 3 bases and J by 6 bases, with 14 bases between them. DNA of the CDR3: TGTGCCAGCAGCTTTACCCAGCCTTCCGCTGAAGCTTTCTTT. The encoded protein is CASSFTQPSAEAFF.

The CDR3 nucleotides are TGTGCCACCAGTGATTCGCTAGACTATGGCTACACCTTC. This translates into CATSDSLDYGYTF. V gene TRBV24-1 combines with J gene TRBJ1-2, with D uncertain. CDR1 is KGHDR, CDR2 SFDVKD, per germline. This CDR3 region has 13 residues. V dropped 2 bases and J dropped 3 bases, with 6 bases sitting between them.

This clonotype was picked up a small number of times. The chain has TRBV6-1 and TRBJ1-5; no reliable D call. This CDR3 contains 12 residues. Per germline, CDR1 MNHNS and CDR2 SASEGT. Deletions cut 8 bases from V and 3 bases from J, with 8 bases between. CDR3 DNA sequence: TGTGCCAGCCGTCGTGCCAATCAGCCCCAGCATTTT. Its translation is CASRRANQPQHF.